This TCR beta chain was captured by sequencing in a study of T cell repertoires in cytomegalovirus infection. Study as a whole: Indications came from public TCR beta signatures; they pointed to CMV infection and to a matching HLA type. Study-level points and caveats: Using cumulative public TCR beta family frequency, the authors identified those who carried CMV together with the relevant HLA. It was HLA-C-restricted CMV-specific TCR beta clonotypes that dominated the response ex vivo.

Germline V gene data show CDR1 as MGHDK and CDR2 as SYGVNS. The CDR3 contains 13 residues. Deletions cut 8 bases from V and 8 bases from J, with 15 bases between. TCRdb re-called the reads with MiXCR, one entry per CDR3 protein. Here the sample spans about 360,000 distinct CDR3 sequences, about a sixth being singletons. Details on this clonotype: Its antigen is as yet unknown.

The sample comprised PBMCs. The chain couples TRBV25-1 to TRBJ2-2, with D maybe TRBD2 (5 bases). The sequence was obtained from a human donor in good health (CMV status not recorded). Some clones in this sample may be carry-over from other donors' samples. CDR3 bases: TGTGCCAGCCTCCTCAGGCGGGTAGGGGAGCTGTTTTTT. Translated: CASLLRRVGELFF.